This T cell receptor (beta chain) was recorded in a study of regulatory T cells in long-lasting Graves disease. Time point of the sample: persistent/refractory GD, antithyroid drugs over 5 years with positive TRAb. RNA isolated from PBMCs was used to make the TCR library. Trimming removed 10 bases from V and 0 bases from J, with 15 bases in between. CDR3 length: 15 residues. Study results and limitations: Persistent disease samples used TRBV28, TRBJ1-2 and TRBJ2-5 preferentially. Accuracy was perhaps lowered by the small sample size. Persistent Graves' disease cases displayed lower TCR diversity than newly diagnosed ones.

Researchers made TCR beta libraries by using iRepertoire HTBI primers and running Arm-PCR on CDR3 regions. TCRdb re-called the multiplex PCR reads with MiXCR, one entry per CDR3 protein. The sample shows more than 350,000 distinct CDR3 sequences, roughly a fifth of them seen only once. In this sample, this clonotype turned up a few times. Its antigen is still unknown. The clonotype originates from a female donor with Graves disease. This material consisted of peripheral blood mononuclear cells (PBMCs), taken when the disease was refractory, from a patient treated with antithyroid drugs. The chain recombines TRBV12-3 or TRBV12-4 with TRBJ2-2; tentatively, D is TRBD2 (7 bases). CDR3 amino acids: CATRGGGTNTGELFF. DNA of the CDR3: TGTGCCACCCGGGGAGGGGGAACGAACACCGGGGAGCTGTTTTTT.